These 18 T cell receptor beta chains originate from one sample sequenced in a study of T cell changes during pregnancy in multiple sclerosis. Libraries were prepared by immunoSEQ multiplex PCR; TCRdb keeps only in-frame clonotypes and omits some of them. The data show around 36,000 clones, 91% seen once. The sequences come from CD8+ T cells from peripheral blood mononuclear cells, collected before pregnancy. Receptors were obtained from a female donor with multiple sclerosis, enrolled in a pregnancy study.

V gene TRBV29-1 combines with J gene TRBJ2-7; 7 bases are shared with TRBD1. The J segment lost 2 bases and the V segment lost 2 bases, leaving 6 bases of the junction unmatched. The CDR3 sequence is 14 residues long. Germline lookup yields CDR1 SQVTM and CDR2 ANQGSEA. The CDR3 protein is CSVERQGRPYEQYF. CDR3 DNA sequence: TGCAGCGTTGAACGACAGGGTAGACCCTACGAGCAGTACTTC.

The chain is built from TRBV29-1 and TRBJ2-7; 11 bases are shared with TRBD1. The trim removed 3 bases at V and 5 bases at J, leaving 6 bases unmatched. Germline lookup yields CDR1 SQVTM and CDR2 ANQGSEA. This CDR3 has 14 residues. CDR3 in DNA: TGCAGCGTTGAGATTGGACAGGGGGCCCACGAGCAGTACTTC. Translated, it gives CSVEIGQGAHEQYF.

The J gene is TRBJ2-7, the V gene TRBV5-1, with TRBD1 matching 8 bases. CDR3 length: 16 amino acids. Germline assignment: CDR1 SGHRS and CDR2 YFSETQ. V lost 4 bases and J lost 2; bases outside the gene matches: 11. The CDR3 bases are TGCGCCAGCAGCGCCAAGAAACCAGGGGGCGCCTACGAGCAGTACTTC. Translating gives CASSAKKPGGAYEQYF.

CDR3 in amino acids: CASSSPGTGNYGYTF. As DNA, the CDR3 is TGTGCCAGCAGCTCTCCCGGGACAGGGAACTATGGCTACACCTTC. V gene TRBV5-6 combines with J gene TRBJ1-2; TRBD1 matches at 9 bases. Germline trimming cut 3 bases from V and 2 bases from J; bases unmatched to any gene: 5. Germline CDR1 SGHDT, CDR2 YYEEEE. This CDR3 comprises 15 residues.

DNA of the CDR3: TGTGCCAGCAGTTTAGGCAGGGGCTACGAGCAGTACTTC. It encodes CASSLGRGYEQYF. The V call is TRBV27, the J call TRBJ2-7; weak D call: TRBD1 (6 bases). Germline lookup yields CDR1 MNHEY and CDR2 SMNVEV (reference sequence). Trimming took off 2 bases at V and 3 bases at J, with 8 bases between the two ends. This CDR3 has 13 residues.

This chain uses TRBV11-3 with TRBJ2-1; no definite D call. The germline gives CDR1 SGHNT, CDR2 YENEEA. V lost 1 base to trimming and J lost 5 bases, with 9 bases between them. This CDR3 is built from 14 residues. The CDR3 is CASSLGGDHNEQFF. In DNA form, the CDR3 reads TGTGCCAGCAGCTTAGGAGGAGACCACAATGAGCAGTTCTTC.

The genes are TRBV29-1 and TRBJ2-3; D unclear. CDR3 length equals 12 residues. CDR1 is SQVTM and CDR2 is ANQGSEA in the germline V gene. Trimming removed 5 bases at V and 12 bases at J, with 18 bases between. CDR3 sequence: CSVPTLYNAQYF. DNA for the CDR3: TGCAGCGTTCCCACGCTGTACAACGCACAGTATTTT.

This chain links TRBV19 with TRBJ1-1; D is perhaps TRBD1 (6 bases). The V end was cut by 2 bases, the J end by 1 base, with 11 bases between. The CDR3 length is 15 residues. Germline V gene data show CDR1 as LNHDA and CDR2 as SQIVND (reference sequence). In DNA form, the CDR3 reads TGTGCCAGTAGTATATTCGGCAGGGGGAACACTGAAGCTTTCTTT. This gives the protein CASSIFGRGNTEAFF.

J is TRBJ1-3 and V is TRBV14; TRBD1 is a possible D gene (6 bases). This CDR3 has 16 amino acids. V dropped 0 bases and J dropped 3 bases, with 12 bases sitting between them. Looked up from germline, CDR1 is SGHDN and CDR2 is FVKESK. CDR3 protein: CASSQDPGQSGNTIYF. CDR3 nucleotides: TGTGCCAGCAGCCAAGATCCCGGACAGAGTGGAAACACCATATATTTT.

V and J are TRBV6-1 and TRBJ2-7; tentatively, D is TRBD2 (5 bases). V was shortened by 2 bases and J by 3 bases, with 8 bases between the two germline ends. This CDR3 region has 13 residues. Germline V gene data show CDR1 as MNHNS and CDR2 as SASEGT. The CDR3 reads CASSEFEGYEQYF. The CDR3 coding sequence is TGTGCCAGCAGTGAATTTGAGGGCTACGAGCAGTACTTC.

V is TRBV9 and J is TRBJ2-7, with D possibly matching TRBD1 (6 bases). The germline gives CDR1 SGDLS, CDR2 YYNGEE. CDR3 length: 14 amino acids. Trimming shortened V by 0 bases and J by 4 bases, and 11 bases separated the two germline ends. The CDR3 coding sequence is TGTGCCAGCAGCGTAGCTGGGGGCATTTACGAGCAGTACTTC. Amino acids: CASSVAGGIYEQYF.

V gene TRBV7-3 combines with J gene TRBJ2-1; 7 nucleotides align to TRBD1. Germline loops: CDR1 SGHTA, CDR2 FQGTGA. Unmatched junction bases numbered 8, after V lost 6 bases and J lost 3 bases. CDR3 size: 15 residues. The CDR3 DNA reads TGTGCCAGCAGTCACCGGGACAGCCACTACAATGAGCAGTTCTTC. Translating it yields CASSHRDSHYNEQFF.

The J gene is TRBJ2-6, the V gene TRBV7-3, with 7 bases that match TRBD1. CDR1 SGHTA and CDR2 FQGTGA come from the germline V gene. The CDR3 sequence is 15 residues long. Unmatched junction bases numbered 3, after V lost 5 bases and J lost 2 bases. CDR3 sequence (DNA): TGTGCCAGCAGCCTTACAGGGGCTGGGGCCAACGTCCTGACTTTC. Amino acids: CASSLTGAGANVLTF.

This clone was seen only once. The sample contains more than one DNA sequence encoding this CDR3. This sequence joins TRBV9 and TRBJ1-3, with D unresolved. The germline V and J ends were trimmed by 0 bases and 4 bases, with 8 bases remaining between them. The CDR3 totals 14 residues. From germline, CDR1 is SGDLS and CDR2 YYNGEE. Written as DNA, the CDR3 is TGTGCCAGCAGCGTAGCAGGTTCGGGAAACACCATATATTTT. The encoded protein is CASSVAGSGNTIYF.

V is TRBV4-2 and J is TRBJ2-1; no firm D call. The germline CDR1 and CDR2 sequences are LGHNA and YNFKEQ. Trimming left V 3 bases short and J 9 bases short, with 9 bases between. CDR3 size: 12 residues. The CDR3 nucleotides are TGTGCCAGCAGCCAGGGTAGCACTGAGCAGTTCTTC. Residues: CASSQGSTEQFF.

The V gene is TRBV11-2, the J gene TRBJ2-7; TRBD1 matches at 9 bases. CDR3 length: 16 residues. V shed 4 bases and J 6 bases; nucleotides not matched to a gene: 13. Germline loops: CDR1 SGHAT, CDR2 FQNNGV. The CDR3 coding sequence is TGTGCCAGCAGCTCCCTGGGGTGGGACAGGGCCTCCGAGCAGTACTTC. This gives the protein CASSSLGWDRASEQYF.

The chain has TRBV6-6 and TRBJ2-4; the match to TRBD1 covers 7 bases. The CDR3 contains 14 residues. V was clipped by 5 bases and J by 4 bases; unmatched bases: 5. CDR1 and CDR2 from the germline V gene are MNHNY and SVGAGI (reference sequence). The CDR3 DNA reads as TGTGCCAGCAGTCGAGACAGGGCTAAAAACATTCAGTACTTC. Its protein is CASSRDRAKNIQYF.

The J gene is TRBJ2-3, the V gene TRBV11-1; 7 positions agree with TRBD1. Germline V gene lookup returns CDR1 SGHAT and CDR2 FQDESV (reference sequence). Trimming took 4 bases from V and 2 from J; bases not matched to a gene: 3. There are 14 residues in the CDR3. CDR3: CASSSTGNTDTQYF. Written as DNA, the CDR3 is TGTGCCAGCAGCTCGACAGGGAACACAGATACGCAGTATTTT.